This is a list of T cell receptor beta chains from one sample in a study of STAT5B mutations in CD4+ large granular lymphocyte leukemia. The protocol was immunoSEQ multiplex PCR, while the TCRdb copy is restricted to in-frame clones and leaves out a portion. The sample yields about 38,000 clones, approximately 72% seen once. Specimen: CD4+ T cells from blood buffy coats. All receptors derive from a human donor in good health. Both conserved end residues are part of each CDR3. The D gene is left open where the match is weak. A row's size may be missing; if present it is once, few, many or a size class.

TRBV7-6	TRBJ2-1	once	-	TGTGCCAGCGCACCCGAGGGCAATGAGCAGTTCTTC	CASAPEGNEQFF
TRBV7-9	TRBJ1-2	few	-	TGTGCCAGCAGCCAACAGGGTCGGAACTATGGCTACACCTTC	CASSQQGRNYGYTF
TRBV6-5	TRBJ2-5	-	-	TGTGCCAGCAGTAAGACGCTAGAGACCCAGTACTTC	CASSKTLETQYF
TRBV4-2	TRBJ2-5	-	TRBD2	TGTGCCAGCAGCCAAGATAAGACCGGGGTACTAGCGGGGGGGCCCCAGACCCAGTACTTC	CASSQDKTGVLAGGPQTQYF
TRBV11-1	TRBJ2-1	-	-	TGTGCCAGCAGCTTTCACAATGAGCAGTTCTTC	CASSFHNEQFF
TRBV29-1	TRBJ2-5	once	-	TGCAGCGTTTCCGTGGACCAAGAGACCCAGTACTTC	CSVSVDQETQYF
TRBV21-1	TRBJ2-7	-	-	TGTGCCAGCAGCAAAGCGCGGGAGGGAAAGGGCTACGAGCAGTACTTC	CASSKAREGKGYEQYF
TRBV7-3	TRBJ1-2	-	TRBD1	TGTGCCAGCAGCCCACAGGGGGACTATGGCTACACCTTC	CASSPQGDYGYTF
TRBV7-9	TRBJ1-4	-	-	TGTGCCAGCAGCCCAACAGAAACCTACGAAAAACTGTTTTTT	CASSPTETYEKLFF
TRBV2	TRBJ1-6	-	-	TGTGCCAGCACCTCCCTTGGGGGCAGGGCAGGTTCACCCCTCCACTTT	CASTSLGGRAGSPLHF
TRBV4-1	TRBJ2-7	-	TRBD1	TGCGCCAGCAGCCAAGGGAGGACAGGGCGCTTCTCCTACGAGCAGTACTTC	CASSQGRTGRFSYEQYF
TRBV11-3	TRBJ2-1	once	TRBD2	TGTGCCAGCAGCTTAGGTGGGGGGGATGAGCAGTTCTTC	CASSLGGGDEQFF
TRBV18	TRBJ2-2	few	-	TGTGCCAGCTCACCACAGGACGGGTCGAACACCGGGGAGCTGTTTTTT	CASSPQDGSNTGELFF
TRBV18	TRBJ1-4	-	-	TGTGCCAGCTCACCCCAGACAGGCACGACAACTAATGAAAAACTGTTTTTT	CASSPQTGTTTNEKLFF
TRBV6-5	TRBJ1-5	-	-	TGTGCCAGTATGACAGGAGAGGGTTATTACCAGCCCCAGCATTTT	CASMTGEGYYQPQHF
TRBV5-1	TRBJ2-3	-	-	TGCGCCAGCAGCCCTGGACTTAGCGGCACAGATACGCAGTATTTT	CASSPGLSGTDTQYF
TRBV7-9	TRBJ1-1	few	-	TGTGCCAGCAGCTCGGCGCATTCGTCTGAAGCTTTCTTT	CASSSAHSSEAFF
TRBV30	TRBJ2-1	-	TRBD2	TGTGCCTGGACTAGCGGGTTTTCTCATGAGCAGTTCTTC	CAWTSGFSHEQFF
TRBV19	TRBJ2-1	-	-	TGTGCCAGTAGTATTTCGACTACTAGCCGAAATGAGCAGTTCTTC	CASSISTTSRNEQFF
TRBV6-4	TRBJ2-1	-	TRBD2	TGTGCCAGCAGTAGGCGGGCTAGCGGGGCCTCCTACAATGAGCAGTTCTTC	CASSRRASGASYNEQFF
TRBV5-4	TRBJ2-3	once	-	TGTGCCAGCAGCCCTACCGGCAAAGATACGCAGTATTTT	CASSPTGKDTQYF
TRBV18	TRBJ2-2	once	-	TGTGCCAGCTCAGCAGCATCTGGGGCCGGGGAGCTGTTTTTT	CASSAASGAGELFF
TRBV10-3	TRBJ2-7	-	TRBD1	TGTGCCATCAGGGGACAGGGCTCCTACGAGCAGTACTTC	CAIRGQGSYEQYF
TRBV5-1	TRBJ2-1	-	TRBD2	TGCGCCAGTAGACTAGCGGGAGTCAACAATGAGCAGTTCTTC	CASRLAGVNNEQFF
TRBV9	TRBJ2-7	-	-	TGTGCCAGCAGCGCTTCTCAGGGGGGTTACGAGCAGTACTTC	CASSASQGGYEQYF
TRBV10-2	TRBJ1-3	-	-	TGCGCCAGCAGTGAGTCGAGTCTCTCTGGAAACACCATATATTTT	CASSESSLSGNTIYF
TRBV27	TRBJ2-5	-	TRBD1	TGTGCCAGCAGAACGACAGGGGGAGAGACCCAGTACTTC	CASRTTGGETQYF
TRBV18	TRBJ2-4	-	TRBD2	TGTGCCAGCTCACCCCGGGGGGACATTCAGTACTTC	CASSPRGDIQYF
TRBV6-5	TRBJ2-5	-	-	TGTGCCAGTCGTGAGGAACAAGAGACCCAGTACTTC	CASREEQETQYF
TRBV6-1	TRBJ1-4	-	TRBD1	TGTGCCAGCTTGGGGACAGATAATGAAAAACTGTTTTTT	CASLGTDNEKLFF
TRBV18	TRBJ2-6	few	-	TGTGCCAGCTCACCAATCTCTGGGGCCAACGTCCTGACTTTC	CASSPISGANVLTF
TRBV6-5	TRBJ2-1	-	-	TGTGCCAGCAGTTACGAACAGGTCTCCTACAATGAGCAGTTCTTC	CASSYEQVSYNEQFF
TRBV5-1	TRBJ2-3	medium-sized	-	TGCGCCAGCAGCCCCCACGGGGTTAGCACAGATACGCAGTATTTT	CASSPHGVSTDTQYF
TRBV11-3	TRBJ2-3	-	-	TGTGCCAGCAGCTTAGAAGGCGGGGCAGGGGATACGCAGTATTTT	CASSLEGGAGDTQYF
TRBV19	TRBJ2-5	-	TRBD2	TGTGCCAGTAGTATGAGGACTAGCGGGAGTGTGGGGTACCAAGAGACCCAGTACTTC	CASSMRTSGSVGYQETQYF
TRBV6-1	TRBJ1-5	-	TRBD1	TGTGCCAGCAGTGAAAACCCAGGGGGCTTCAATCAGCCCCAGCATTTT	CASSENPGGFNQPQHF
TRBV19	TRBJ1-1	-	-	TGTGCCAGTAGTGCCGACAGGTACACTGAAGCTTTCTTT	CASSADRYTEAFF
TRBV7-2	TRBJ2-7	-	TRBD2	TGTGCCAGCAGCTTAGGAGCGGGAGTCTCCTACGAGCAGTACTTC	CASSLGAGVSYEQYF